Presented here are 12 T cell receptor beta chains from one specimen sequenced in a study of PD-L1 blockade in urothelial cancer. TCRdb keeps only in-frame clones here, not all; method: immunoSEQ multiplex PCR. The repertoire holds tens of thousands of clones, roughly 90% seen once, with roughly 12% in the top ten. Time point denoted: peripheral blood 6 weeks after treatment start. The specimen was PBMCs, collected around atezolizumab (anti-PD-L1) treatment. Receptor source: a man aged 55 to 69 with urothelial cancer.

The chain combines TRBV9 with TRBJ2-7; no clear D. The CDR3 extends over 14 amino acids. V lost 0 bases to trimming and J lost 3 bases, with 10 bases between them. Germline V gene lookup returns CDR1 SGDLS and CDR2 YYNGEE. The DNA for the CDR3 is TGTGCCAGCAGCGTAGGGTTAGAGCACTACGAGCAGTACTTC. It is translated as CASSVGLEHYEQYF.

As regards this clone: Here the CDR3 omits its conserved ending phenylalanine or tryptophan, so a read error is the likely source. V gene TRBV2 combines with J gene TRBJ1-2; D gene uncertain. This CDR3 is built from 13 residues. Trimming pared 2 bases from V and 2 bases from J, leaving 6 bases between. Germline CDR1 and CDR2: SNHLY and FYNNEI. In nucleotides, the CDR3 is TGTGCCAGCAGTGAAATGTGGAACTATGGCTACACCTTA. Protein sequence: CASSEMWNYGYTL.

This rearrangement joins TRBV19 to TRBJ1-5; D perhaps matches TRBD1 (5 bases). The CDR3 is 15 amino acids. V was pared by 7 bases and J by 5 bases, with 18 bases between. Germline V gene lookup returns CDR1 LNHDA and CDR2 SQIVND (reference sequence). CDR3 nucleotides: TGTGCCAGTACGGGGGTTGGCAGGAGAGATCAGCCCCAGCATTTT. Encoded protein: CASTGVGRRDQPQHF.

The chain uses TRBV9 and TRBJ1-2, with TRBD1 matching over 7 bases. V gave up 3 bases and J gave up 0 bases; unmatched junction bases: 2. The CDR3 loop spans 14 amino acids. The germline V gene has CDR1 SGDLS and CDR2 YYNGEE. CDR3 amino acids: CASSAQGANYGYTF. The CDR3 DNA follows: TGTGCCAGCAGCGCCCAGGGGGCTAACTATGGCTACACCTTC. Complete variable domain (other parts from reference TRBV9 and TRBJ1-2): DSGVTQTPKHLITATGQRVTLRCSPRSGDLSVYWYQQSLDQGLQFLIQYYNGEERAKGNILERFSAQQFPDLHSELNLSSLELGDSALYFCASSAQGANYGYTFGSGTRLTVV.

V and J are TRBV7-3 and TRBJ2-5, with 7 bases that match TRBD2. Germline values: CDR1 SGHTA, CDR2 FQGTGA. Trimming removed 4 bases from V and 5 bases from J; junction bases left unmatched: 7. The CDR3 spans 14 residues. CDR3 DNA: TGTGCCAGCAGCTCCCGACTAGCTCCCGAGACCCAGTACTTC. As protein: CASSSRLAPETQYF.

The CDR3 DNA reads as TGCGCCAGCAGCCAAGGTGGCCCGGGACAGGCCTACAATGAGCAGTTCTTC. Translating it yields CASSQGGPGQAYNEQFF. The chain combines TRBV4-3 with TRBJ2-1; the match to TRBD1 covers 8 bases. The trim removed 1 base at V and 2 bases at J, leaving 7 bases unmatched. CDR1 and CDR2 (germline): LGHNA, YSLEER. The CDR3 sequence is 17 residues long.

The chain employs TRBV5-1 and TRBJ2-3, with 10 bases lining up with TRBD1. The CDR3 consists of 15 residues. After removal of 4 bases from V and 6 bases from J, the junction contained 8 bases not matched to a gene. Germline lookup yields CDR1 SGHRS and CDR2 YFSETQ. CDR3 sequence: CASSPGQGMTDTQYF. The CDR3 DNA is TGCGCCAGCAGCCCGGGACAGGGGATGACGGATACGCAGTATTTT.

The chain uses TRBV11-1 and TRBJ1-1; D is undetermined. This CDR3 has 15 residues. The V and J ends lost 3 bases and 4 bases respectively, with 15 bases between them. Germline V gene lookup returns CDR1 SGHAT and CDR2 FQDESV (reference sequence). The CDR3 region is CASSLANSGVTEAFF. CDR3 nucleotide sequence: TGTGCCAGCAGCTTGGCGAATTCCGGGGTCACTGAAGCTTTCTTT.

This chain connects TRBV7-8 to TRBJ2-3; no clear D gene. Germline V gene data show CDR1 as SGHVS and CDR2 as FQNEAQ. With 6 bases removed from V and 1 base from J, the gap between germline ends came to 17 bases. This CDR3 comprises 16 residues. This chain's CDR3 is CASSPFGGDGTDTQYF. The CDR3 nucleotides read TGTGCCAGCAGTCCTTTTGGCGGAGACGGCACAGATACGCAGTATTTT.

J is TRBJ1-5 and V is TRBV18; 7 bases map to TRBD1. V was clipped by 2 bases and J by 6 bases; unmatched bases: 10. The germline gives CDR1 KGHSH, CDR2 LQKENI. This CDR3 contains 16 residues. The DNA of the CDR3 is TGTGCCAGCTCACCAACCAGGACAGGAGGAGGTCAGCCCCAGCATTTT. Translated, it gives CASSPTRTGGGQPQHF. The full variable domain, in which reference TRBV18 and TRBJ1-5 provide the parts outside the CDR3, is NAGVMQNPRHLVRRRGQEARLRCSPMKGHSHVYWYRQLPEEGLKFMVYLQKENIIDESGMPKERFSAEFPKEGPSILRIQQVVRGDSAAYFCASSPTRTGGGQPQHFGDGTRLSIL.

This clone occurred once. The chain recombines TRBV6-6 with TRBJ2-2, with D maybe TRBD2 (6 bases). Germline CDR1 reads MNHNY; CDR2 reads SVGAGI (reference sequence). The CDR3 covers 13 residues. Trimming cost V 6 bases and J 4 bases, with 9 bases left between them. The CDR3 sequence: CASSPGGTGELFF. The CDR3 nucleotides are TGTGCCAGCAGCCCCGGGGGCACCGGGGAGCTGTTTTTT.

V and J are TRBV5-4 and TRBJ1-1; 10 bases align to TRBD1. The trim removed 4 bases at V and 1 base at J, leaving 10 bases unmatched. In germline, CDR1 is SGHNT, CDR2 YYREEE (reference sequence). This CDR3 region has 17 residues. In nucleotides, the CDR3 is TGTGCCAGCAGCCCGGGACAGGGGAGGATTTCGAACACTGAAGCTTTCTTT. Translating gives CASSPGQGRISNTEAFF.